This T cell receptor (beta chain) was recovered during a study of regulatory T cells in long-lasting Graves disease. Time point specified: newly diagnosed GD, antithyroid drugs for less than 3 months. The authors made the TCR library using RNA they extracted from PBMCs. This clonotype appeared a few times. This CDR3 spans 14 amino acids. The V end was cut by 1 base, the J end by 4 bases, with 10 bases between. The germline V gene has CDR1 MGHRA and CDR2 YSYEKL. Relying on iRepertoire HTBI primers and Arm-PCR of CDR3 regions, the team built TCR beta libraries. Each CDR3 protein gets one entry after TCRdb re-called the multiplex PCR reads with MiXCR. The top ten clones hold approximately 7.6% of a sample with around 420,000 distinct CDR3 sequences, roughly 15% of them seen once. The sample was also linked to a second study, of T cells in Graves' hyperthyroidism and ophthalmopathy.

The sequencing used peripheral blood mononuclear cells (PBMCs), collected at new diagnosis, from a patient treated with antithyroid drugs. This chain links TRBV4-1 with TRBJ1-2; D gene uncertain. This TCR was sampled from a woman aged 40 to 49 with Graves disease. The CDR3 coding sequence is TGCGCCAGCAGCCAAGGCGATGGCGGCTATGGCTACACCTTC. Its translation: CASSQGDGGYGYTF.